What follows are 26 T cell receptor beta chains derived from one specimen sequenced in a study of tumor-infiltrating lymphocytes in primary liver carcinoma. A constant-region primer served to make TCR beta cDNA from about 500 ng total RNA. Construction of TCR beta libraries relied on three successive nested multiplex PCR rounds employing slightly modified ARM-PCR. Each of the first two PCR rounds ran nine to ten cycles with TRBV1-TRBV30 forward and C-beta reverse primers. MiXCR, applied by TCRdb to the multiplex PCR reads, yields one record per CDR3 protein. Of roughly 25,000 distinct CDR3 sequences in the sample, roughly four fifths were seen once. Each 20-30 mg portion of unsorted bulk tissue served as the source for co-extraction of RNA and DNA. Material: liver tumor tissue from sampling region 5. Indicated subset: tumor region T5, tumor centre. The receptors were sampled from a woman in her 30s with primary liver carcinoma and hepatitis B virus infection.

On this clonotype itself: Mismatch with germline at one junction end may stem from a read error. The CDR3 DNA is TGTGCCAGCAGTCACTCAGGGTACCAGGCCCAGCATTTT. It is translated as CASSHSGYQAQHF. V gene TRBV6-2 or TRBV6-3 combines with J gene TRBJ1-5, with D possibly matching TRBD1 (5 bases). CDR3 length: 13 amino acids. The V gene's germline CDR1 is MNHEY and CDR2 SVGEGT.

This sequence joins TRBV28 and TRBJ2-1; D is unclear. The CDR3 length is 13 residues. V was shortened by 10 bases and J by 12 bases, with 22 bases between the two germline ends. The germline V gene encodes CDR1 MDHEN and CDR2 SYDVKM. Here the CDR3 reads CAISINTRALQFF. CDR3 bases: TGTGCCATAAGCATCAACACCCGAGCCTTGCAGTTCTTC.

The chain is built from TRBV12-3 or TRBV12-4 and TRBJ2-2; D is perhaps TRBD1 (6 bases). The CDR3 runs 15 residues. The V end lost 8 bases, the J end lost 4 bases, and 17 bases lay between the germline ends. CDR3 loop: CASLGWDTITGELFF. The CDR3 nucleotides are TGTGCCAGCCTGGGGTGGGACACAATCACCGGGGAGCTGTTTTTT.

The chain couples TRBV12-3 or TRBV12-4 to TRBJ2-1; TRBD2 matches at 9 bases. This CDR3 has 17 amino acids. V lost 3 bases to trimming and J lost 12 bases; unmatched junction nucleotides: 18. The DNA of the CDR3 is TGTGCCAGCAGTTTCGAGGTCGGGCGGGAGGGCCTCGGGGTGCAGTTCTTC. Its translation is CASSFEVGREGLGVQFF.

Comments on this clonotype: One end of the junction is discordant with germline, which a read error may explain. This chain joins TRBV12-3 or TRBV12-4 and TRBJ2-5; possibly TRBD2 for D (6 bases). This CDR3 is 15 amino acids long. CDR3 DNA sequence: TGTGCCAGCAGCACCTACCCCGGGAGTTTAGAGACCCAGAACTTC. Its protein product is CASSTYPGSLETQNF.

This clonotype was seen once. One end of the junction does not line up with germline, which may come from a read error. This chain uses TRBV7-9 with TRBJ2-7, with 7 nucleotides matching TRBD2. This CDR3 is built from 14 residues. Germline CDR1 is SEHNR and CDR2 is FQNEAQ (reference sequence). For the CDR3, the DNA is TGCGCCAACAGCTCGGGAGGCCTCTCCTACGAGCACTACTTC. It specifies CANSSGGLSYEHYF.

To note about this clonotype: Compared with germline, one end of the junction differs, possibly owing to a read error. For the CDR3, the DNA is TGTGGCAGTAGTCCCCGGGGAGTGTCCTACGAGCAGTATTTC. Translating gives CGSSPRGVSYEQYF. The chain uses TRBV28 and TRBJ2-7; the D gene is possibly TRBD2 (5 bases). This CDR3 has 14 amino acids. Germline V gene sequence: CDR1 MDHEN, CDR2 SYDVKM.

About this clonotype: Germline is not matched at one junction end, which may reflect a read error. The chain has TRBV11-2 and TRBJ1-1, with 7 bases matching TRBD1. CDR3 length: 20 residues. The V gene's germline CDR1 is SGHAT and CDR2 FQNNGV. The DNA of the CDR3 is TGTGCCAGCAGCGCTCGGGACAGTGGGCGCATGAGGTGGAGTAACACTGAAACTTTCTTT. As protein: CASSARDSGRMRWSNTETFF.

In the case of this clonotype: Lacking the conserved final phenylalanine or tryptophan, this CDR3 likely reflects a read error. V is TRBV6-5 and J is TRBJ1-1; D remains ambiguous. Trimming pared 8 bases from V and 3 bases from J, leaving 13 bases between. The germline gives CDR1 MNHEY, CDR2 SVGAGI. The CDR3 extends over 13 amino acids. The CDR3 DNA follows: TGTGCCAGCGCTGAGGGAACCTACACTGAAGCTTTCGTT. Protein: CASAEGTYTEAFV.

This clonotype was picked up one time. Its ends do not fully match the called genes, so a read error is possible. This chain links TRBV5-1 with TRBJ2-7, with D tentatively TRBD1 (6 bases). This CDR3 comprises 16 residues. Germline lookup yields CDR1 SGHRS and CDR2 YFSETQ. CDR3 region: CANSLGHRDSQYEQYF. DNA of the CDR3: TGCGCCAACAGCCTGGGACACAGGGATTCTCAATACGAACAGTACTTC.

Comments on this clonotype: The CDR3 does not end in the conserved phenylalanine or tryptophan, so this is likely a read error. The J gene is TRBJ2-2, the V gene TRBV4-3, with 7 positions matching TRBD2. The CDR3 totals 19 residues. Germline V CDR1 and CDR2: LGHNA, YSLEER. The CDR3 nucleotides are TGCGCCAGCAACGTACTAGTGGGAGGGCCCCGTTCGAACACCTGGGAGCTGTTTTCT. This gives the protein CASNVLVGGPRSNTWELFS.

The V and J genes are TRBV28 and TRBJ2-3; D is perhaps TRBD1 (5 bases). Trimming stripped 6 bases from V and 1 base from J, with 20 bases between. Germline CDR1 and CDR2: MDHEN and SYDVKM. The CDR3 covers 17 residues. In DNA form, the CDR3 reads TGTGCCAGCAGCTTTGACAGTATGAGGCCGGGCACAGATACGCAGTATTTT. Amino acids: CASSFDSMRPGTDTQYF.

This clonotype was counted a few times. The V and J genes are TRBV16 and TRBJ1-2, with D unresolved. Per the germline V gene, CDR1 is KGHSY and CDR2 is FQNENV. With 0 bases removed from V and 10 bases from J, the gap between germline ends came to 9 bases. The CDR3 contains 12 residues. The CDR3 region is CASSQSWHAYTF. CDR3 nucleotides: TGTGCCAGCAGCCAATCATGGCATGCCTACACCTTC.

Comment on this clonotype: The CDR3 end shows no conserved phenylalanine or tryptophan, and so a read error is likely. The CDR3, as DNA: TGTGCCAGCAGCCAAACTAGCGTGTACTACAATGAGCAGTTCCTC. This translates into CASSQTSVYYNEQFL. This sequence joins TRBV4-2 and TRBJ2-1; 7 nucleotides match TRBD2. After removal of 2 bases from V and 3 bases from J, the junction contained 4 bases not matched to a gene. The CDR3 consists of 15 residues. Germline CDR1 reads LGHNA; CDR2 reads YNFKEQ.

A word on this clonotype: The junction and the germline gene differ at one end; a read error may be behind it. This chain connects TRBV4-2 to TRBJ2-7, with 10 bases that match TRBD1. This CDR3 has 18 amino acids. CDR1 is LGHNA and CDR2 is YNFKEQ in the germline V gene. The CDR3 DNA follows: TGTGTCAGCAGCCAGGACCTCCTAGGACAGGGGGGACCGCGCGAGCAGTACTTC. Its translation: CVSSQDLLGQGGPREQYF.

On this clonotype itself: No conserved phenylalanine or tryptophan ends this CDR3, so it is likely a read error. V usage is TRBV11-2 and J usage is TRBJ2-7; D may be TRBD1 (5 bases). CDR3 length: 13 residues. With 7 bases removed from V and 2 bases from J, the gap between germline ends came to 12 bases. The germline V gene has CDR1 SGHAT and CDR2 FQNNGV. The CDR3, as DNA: TGTGCCAGCATAGGGGTCAGGACCTACGAGCAGTACTTA. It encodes CASIGVRTYEQYL.

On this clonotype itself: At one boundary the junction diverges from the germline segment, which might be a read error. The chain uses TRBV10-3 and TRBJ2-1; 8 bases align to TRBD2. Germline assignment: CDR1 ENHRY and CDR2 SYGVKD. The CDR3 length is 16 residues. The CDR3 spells CAFSESGAGAHNEQFF. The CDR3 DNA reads TGTGCCTTCAGTGAGTCGGGAGCGGGAGCCCACAATGAGCAGTTCTTC.

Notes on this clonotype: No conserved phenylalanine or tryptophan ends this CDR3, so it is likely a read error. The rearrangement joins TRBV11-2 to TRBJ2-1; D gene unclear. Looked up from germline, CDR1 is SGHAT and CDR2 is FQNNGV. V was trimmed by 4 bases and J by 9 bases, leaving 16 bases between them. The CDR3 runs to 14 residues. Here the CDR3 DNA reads TGTGCCAGCAGCTCCCGGGCGCCGTTGGGTGAGCAGTTCTTA. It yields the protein CASSSRAPLGEQFL.

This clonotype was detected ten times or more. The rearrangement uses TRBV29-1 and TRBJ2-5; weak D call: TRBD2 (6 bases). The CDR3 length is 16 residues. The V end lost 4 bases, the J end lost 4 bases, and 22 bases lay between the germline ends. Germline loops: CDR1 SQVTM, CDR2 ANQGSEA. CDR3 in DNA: TGCAGCGTTGGGACTACCATGGACGAATCGGGAGAGACCCAGTACTTC. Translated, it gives CSVGTTMDESGETQYF. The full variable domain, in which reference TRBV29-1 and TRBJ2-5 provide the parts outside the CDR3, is SAVISQKPSRDICQRGTSLTIQCQVDSQVTMMFWYRQQPGQSLTLIATANQGSEATYESGFVIDKFPISRPNLTFSTLTVSNMSPEDSSIYLCSVGTTMDESGETQYFGPGTRLLVL.

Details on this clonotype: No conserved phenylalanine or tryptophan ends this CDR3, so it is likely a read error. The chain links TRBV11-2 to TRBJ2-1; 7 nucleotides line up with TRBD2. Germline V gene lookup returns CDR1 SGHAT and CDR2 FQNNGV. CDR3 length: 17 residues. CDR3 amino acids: CVSSPFPPPTAGDEQFS. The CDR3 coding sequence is TGTGTCAGCAGCCCCTTCCCCCCCCCGACCGCGGGGGATGAGCAGTTCTCC.

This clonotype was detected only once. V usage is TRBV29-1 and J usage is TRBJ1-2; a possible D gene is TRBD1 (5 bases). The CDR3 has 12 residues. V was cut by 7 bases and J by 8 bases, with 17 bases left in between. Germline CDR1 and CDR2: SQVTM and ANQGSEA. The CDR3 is CSAVLRGGGYTF. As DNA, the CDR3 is TGCAGCGCTGTACTTCGGGGCGGCGGCTACACCTTC.

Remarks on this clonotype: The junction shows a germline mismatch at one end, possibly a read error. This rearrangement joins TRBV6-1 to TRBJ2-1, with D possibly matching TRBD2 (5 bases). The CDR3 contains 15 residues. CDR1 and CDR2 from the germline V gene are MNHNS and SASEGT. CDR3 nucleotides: TGTGCCATCAGTGAAAGTATGGACTTATACAATGAGCAGTTTTTC. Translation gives CAISESMDLYNEQFF.

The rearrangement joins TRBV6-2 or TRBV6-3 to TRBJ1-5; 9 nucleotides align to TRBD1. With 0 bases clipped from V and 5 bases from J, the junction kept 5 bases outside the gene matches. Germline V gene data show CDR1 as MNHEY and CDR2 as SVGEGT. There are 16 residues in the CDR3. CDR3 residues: CASSYSAWTGDQPQHF. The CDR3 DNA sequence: TGTGCCAGCAGTTACTCGGCATGGACAGGGGATCAGCCCCAGCATTTT.

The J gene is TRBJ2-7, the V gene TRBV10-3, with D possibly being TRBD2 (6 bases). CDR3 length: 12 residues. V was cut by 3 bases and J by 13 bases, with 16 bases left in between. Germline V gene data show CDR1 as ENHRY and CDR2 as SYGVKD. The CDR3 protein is CAISETDYERYV. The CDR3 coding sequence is TGTGCCATCAGTGAAACGGACTACGAGCGATACGTC.

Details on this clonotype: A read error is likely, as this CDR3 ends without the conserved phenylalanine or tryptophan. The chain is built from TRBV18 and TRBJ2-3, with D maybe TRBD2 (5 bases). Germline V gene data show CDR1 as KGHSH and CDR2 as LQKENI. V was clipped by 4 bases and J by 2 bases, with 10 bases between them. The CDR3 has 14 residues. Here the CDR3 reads CASSLPGVTDTQYL. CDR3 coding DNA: TGTGCCAGCTCACTCCCCGGGGTCACAGATACGCAGTATCTT.

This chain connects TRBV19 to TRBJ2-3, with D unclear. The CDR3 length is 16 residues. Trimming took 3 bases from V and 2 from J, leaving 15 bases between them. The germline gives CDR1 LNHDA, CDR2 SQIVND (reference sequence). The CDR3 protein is CASSMGMVLSTDTQYF. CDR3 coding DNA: TGTGCCAGTAGTATGGGGATGGTCCTGTCCACAGATACGCAGTATTTT. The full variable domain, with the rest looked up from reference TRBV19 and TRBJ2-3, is DGGITQSPKYLFRKEGQNVTLSCEQNLNHDAMYWYRQDPGQGLRLIYYSQIVNDFQKGDIAEGYSVSREKKESFPLTVTSAQKNPTAFYLCASSMGMVLSTDTQYFGPGTRLTVL.